Shown below are 27 T cell receptor beta chains from a single sample sequenced in a study of blood T cell repertoires in COVID-19. Produced via immunoSEQ multiplex PCR; TCRdb's table is partial and in-frame only. Here the sample spans 200,000 to 250,000 clones, approximately 81% being singletons. The sequencing input was peripheral blood. These receptors were taken from a woman at least 80 years old with active or convalescent COVID-19.

The chain carries TRBV5-5 and TRBJ2-5; TRBD1 agrees at 10 bases. Per germline, CDR1 SGHKS and CDR2 YYEKEE (reference sequence). V shed 2 bases and J 7 bases; nucleotides not matched to a gene: 8. The CDR3 runs to 15 residues. The CDR3 coding sequence is TGTGCCAGCAGCTTCTCCGGGACAGGGGTTTTGACCCAGTACTTC. It yields the protein CASSFSGTGVLTQYF.

This clone was detected a few times. The V gene is TRBV28, the J gene TRBJ1-5, with 7 positions matching TRBD1. Germline CDR1 is MDHEN and CDR2 is SYDVKM. CDR3 length: 14 amino acids. J gave up 2 bases and V 4 bases, and 2 bases lay outside the gene matches. The CDR3 loop is CASSSTGGNQPQHF. In DNA, the CDR3 is TGTGCCAGCAGTTCTACAGGGGGCAATCAGCCCCAGCATTTT.

The chain couples TRBV28 to TRBJ1-2; 7 positions agree with TRBD1. This CDR3 region has 13 residues. Germline values: CDR1 MDHEN, CDR2 SYDVKM. V shed 7 bases and J 5 bases; nucleotides not matched to a gene: 7. The CDR3 loop reads CASTQGQLYGYTF. DNA for the CDR3: TGTGCCAGCACCCAGGGACAGTTATATGGCTACACCTTC.

This CDR3 reads CASSTGGPGELFF. CDR3 nucleotides: TGTGCCAGTAGTACTGGAGGCCCCGGGGAGCTGTTTTTT. The J gene is TRBJ2-2, the V gene TRBV19, with D maybe TRBD2 (5 bases). With 4 bases removed from V and 6 bases from J, the gap between germline ends came to 9 bases. The CDR3 runs 13 residues. The germline gives CDR1 LNHDA, CDR2 SQIVND (reference sequence).

The chain links TRBV30 to TRBJ1-2; perhaps TRBD1 as D (6 bases). This CDR3 is 14 amino acids long. The V end was cut by 3 bases, the J end by 8 bases, with 19 bases between. Germline V gene sequence: CDR1 GTSNPN, CDR2 SVGIG (reference sequence). In DNA form, the CDR3 reads TGTGCCTGGAGCATTGGGGGCCGGGGGGAAGGCTACACCTTC. Its protein is CAWSIGGRGEGYTF.

This clone appeared many times. V is TRBV7-3 and J is TRBJ2-3; 7 bases map to TRBD2. The CDR3 contains 16 residues. V lost 1 base and J lost 6; bases outside the gene matches: 10. Germline V gene sequence: CDR1 SGHTA, CDR2 FQGTGA. The CDR3 coding sequence is TGTGCCAGCAGCTTAAAGGGGCGGGAGCGGGCGGATACGCAGTATTTT. It specifies CASSLKGRERADTQYF.

CDR3 DNA: TGTGCCAGCAGCTCGGGACTAGCGGTAGCTAGCACAGATACGCAGTATTTT. Translating it yields CASSSGLAVASTDTQYF. The chain links TRBV7-6 to TRBJ2-3, with 11 positions matching TRBD2. The V gene's germline CDR1 is SGHVS and CDR2 FNYEAQ. This CDR3 has 17 residues. Germline trimming cut 4 bases from V and 0 bases from J; bases unmatched to any gene: 6.

The chain carries TRBV24-1 and TRBJ2-3; D is perhaps TRBD2 (6 bases). Trimming took 5 bases from V and 1 from J, leaving 9 bases between them. Germline V gene sequence: CDR1 KGHDR, CDR2 SFDVKD. The CDR3 runs to 14 residues. CDR3 protein: CATSGASGTDTQYF. CDR3 DNA: TGTGCCACCAGTGGGGCTAGCGGCACAGATACGCAGTATTTT.

Here the CDR3 DNA reads TGTGCCAGCAGCCATGCCGGACAGCCCACTGAAGCTTTCTTT. It yields the protein CASSHAGQPTEAFF. The chain combines TRBV4-2 with TRBJ1-1, with D possibly being TRBD1 (6 bases). Per germline, CDR1 LGHNA and CDR2 YNFKEQ. This CDR3 is built from 14 residues. V was clipped by 3 bases and J by 4 bases, with 12 bases between them.

This chain joins TRBV4-1 and TRBJ1-3; possible D gene TRBD1, 5 bases. The germline V gene has CDR1 MGHRA and CDR2 YSYEKL. The CDR3 sequence is 14 residues long. V lost 4 bases, J lost 8 bases, and 15 bases lay in between. The CDR3 DNA follows: TGCGCCAGCAGCCTCGGGGCTCCGGGGGACACCATATATTTT. As protein: CASSLGAPGDTIYF.

The rearrangement links TRBV3-1 (or the pseudogene TRBV3-2) to TRBJ2-1; 7 bases match TRBD1. V lost 1 base and J lost 9; bases outside the gene matches: 0. Germline V gene sequence: CDR1 LGHDT, CDR2 YNNKEL (reference sequence). The CDR3 spans 12 residues. The CDR3 nucleotides are TGTGCCAGCAGCCAAGGACAGGGTGAGCAGTTCTTC. This codes for CASSQGQGEQFF.

The chain links TRBV7-9 to TRBJ1-5; the match to TRBD1 covers 7 bases. J lost 3 bases, V lost 5 bases, and 4 bases had no gene match. The CDR3 contains 14 residues. The germline CDR1 and CDR2 sequences are SEHNR and FQNEAQ (reference sequence). The CDR3 DNA reads as TGTGCCAGCAGCCAGACAGGGAACAATCAGCCCCAGCATTTT. Its protein is CASSQTGNNQPQHF.

The V gene is TRBV28, the J gene TRBJ1-4; D is perhaps TRBD1 (6 bases). Between the trimmed V and J ends, which lost 2 bases and 3 bases, there was a span of 16 bases. Germline assignment: CDR1 MDHEN and CDR2 SYDVKM. The CDR3 has 17 amino acids. CDR3 loop: CASSLGGQLFSNEKLFF. CDR3 in DNA: TGTGCCAGCAGTTTAGGGGGACAATTGTTTTCTAATGAAAAACTGTTTTTT. Full variable domain (rest looked up from reference TRBV28 and TRBJ1-4): DVKVTQSSRYLVKRTGEKVFLECVQDMDHENMFWYRQDPGLGLRLIYFSYDVKMKEKGDIPEGYSVSREKKERFSLILESASTNQTSMYLCASSLGGQLFSNEKLFFGSGTQLSVL.

This clone was detected a few times. This chain links TRBV15 with TRBJ1-2; tentative D call: TRBD1 (6 bases). CDR1 and CDR2 (germline): LNHNV, YYDKDF (reference sequence). Trimming removed 0 bases at V and 10 bases at J, with 12 bases between. CDR3 length equals 13 residues. The CDR3 loop is CATSRDWAGDYTF. The DNA of the CDR3 is TGTGCCACCAGCAGAGATTGGGCAGGGGACTACACCTTC.

The gene calls are TRBV19 and TRBJ1-2, with 7 bases identical to TRBD1. J gave up 8 bases and V 5 bases, and 8 bases lay outside the gene matches. CDR1 is LNHDA, CDR2 SQIVND, per germline (reference sequence). This CDR3 has 13 residues. The CDR3 DNA sequence: TGTGCCAGTAGTCCGTATCGAGGGGGCGGCTACACCTTC. This translates into CASSPYRGGGYTF.

The rearrangement links TRBV27 to TRBJ2-1; maybe TRBD1 (6 bases). CDR1 is MNHEY and CDR2 is SMNVEV in the germline V gene (reference sequence). The CDR3 is 16 amino acids. V lost 1 base to trimming and J lost 7 bases, with 17 bases between them. This chain's CDR3 is CASSLFLDRTGNEQFF. CDR3 nucleotides: TGTGCCAGCAGTTTATTTTTGGATCGAACAGGGAATGAGCAGTTCTTC.

CDR3 DNA: TGTGCCAGCAGCTCCACCCGACTAGTGGCGACCTACAATGAGCAGTTCTTC. This sequence encodes CASSSTRLVATYNEQFF. V usage is TRBV11-2 and J usage is TRBJ2-1; weak D call: TRBD2 (6 bases). The V gene's germline CDR1 is SGHAT and CDR2 FQNNGV. The CDR3 spans 17 residues. The ends were cut back, 4 bases at V and 2 bases at J, with 18 bases in the middle.

The chain joins TRBV7-8 to TRBJ1-6; D might be TRBD1 (5 bases). V lost 0 bases and J 7 bases, leaving 13 bases between the germline ends. This CDR3 region has 16 residues. The germline gives CDR1 SGHVS, CDR2 FQNEAQ. The CDR3 loop reads CASSLAPGLTNSPLHF. The CDR3 region has the DNA TGTGCCAGCAGCTTAGCTCCAGGGCTTACGAATTCACCCCTCCACTTT.

This clone has a single count. The V and J genes are TRBV25-1 and TRBJ1-6, with D maybe TRBD1 (6 bases). Trimming left V 7 bases short and J 4 bases short, with 11 bases between. Per germline, CDR1 MGHDK and CDR2 SYGVNS. The CDR3 is made up of 14 amino acids. CDR3 sequence reads: CASKQDSYNSPLHF. CDR3 nucleotides: TGTGCCAGCAAACAGGACAGTTATAATTCACCCCTCCACTTT.

The rearrangement joins TRBV4-2 to TRBJ1-2; D unresolved. Germline V lookup: CDR1 LGHNA, CDR2 YNFKEQ. The CDR3 length is 14 residues. V lost 6 bases, J lost 0 bases, and 11 bases lay in between. CDR3 bases: TGTGCCAGCAGTGTCCAGATAACTAACTATGGCTACACCTTC. Amino acids: CASSVQITNYGYTF.

This clone has only one observation. This rearrangement joins TRBV5-1 to TRBJ2-1; 9 positions match TRBD1. With V trimmed by 4 bases and J by 4 bases, 3 bases remained unmatched. The germline V gene encodes CDR1 SGHRS and CDR2 YFSETQ. This CDR3 contains 14 residues. In DNA form, the CDR3 reads TGCGCCAGCAGCCCCGGACAGGGGTACAATGAGCAGTTCTTC. Translating gives CASSPGQGYNEQFF.

This clone was recorded a few times. The chain carries TRBV2 and TRBJ1-1; D may be TRBD1 (5 bases). The ends were cut back, 4 bases at V and 0 bases at J, with 9 bases in the middle. The CDR3 length is 14 residues. The germline V gene encodes CDR1 SNHLY and CDR2 FYNNEI. Here the CDR3 DNA reads TGTGCCAGCAGTGGACAGAGAATGAACACTGAAGCTTTCTTT. Its protein is CASSGQRMNTEAFF.

In this sample, this clone turned up a few times. The V gene is TRBV27, the J gene TRBJ2-5; possible D gene TRBD2, 7 bases. The germline gives CDR1 MNHEY, CDR2 SMNVEV (reference sequence). This CDR3 contains 18 residues. Trimming shortened V by 2 bases and J by 5 bases, and 24 bases separated the two germline ends. The CDR3 protein is CASSLKGLGGPEGETQYF. The CDR3 DNA sequence: TGTGCCAGCAGTTTAAAGGGACTCGGGGGGCCGGAGGGTGAGACCCAGTACTTC.

The chain carries TRBV5-1 and TRBJ2-5, with 7 bases lining up with TRBD2. Germline V gives CDR1 SGHRS, CDR2 YFSETQ. The CDR3 runs 17 residues. Trimming took 1 base from V and 4 from J; bases not matched to a gene: 13. In DNA, the CDR3 is TGCGCCAGCAGCTTGCGGGCGGGAGCAGGATCCAGAGAGACCCAGTACTTC. Translation: CASSLRAGAGSRETQYF.

The chain combines TRBV7-2 with TRBJ2-3; a weak D match, TRBD2 (5 bases). The CDR3 extends over 17 amino acids. Germline-derived CDR1 and CDR2 are SGHTA and FQGNSA. The ends were cut back, 1 base at V and 0 bases at J, with 14 bases in the middle. The CDR3 loop reads CASSLVGRATSTDTQYF. The CDR3 region has the DNA TGTGCCAGCAGCTTAGTAGGGAGAGCAACTAGCACAGATACGCAGTATTTT. Variable domain in full (rest from reference TRBV7-2 and TRBJ2-3): GAGVSQSPSNKVTEKGKDVELRCDPISGHTALYWYRQSLGQGLEFLIYFQGNSAPDKSGLPSDRFSAERTGGSVSTLTIQRTQQEDSAVYLCASSLVGRATSTDTQYFGPGTRLTVL.

The chain couples TRBV11-2 to TRBJ1-2; D ambiguous. Trimming left V 0 bases short and J 4 bases short, with 9 bases between. CDR1 and CDR2 from the germline V gene are SGHAT and FQNNGV. This CDR3 has 14 residues. The CDR3 DNA sequence: TGTGCCAGCAGCTTAGAAGCCCGGGGCTATGGCTACACCTTC. Its protein is CASSLEARGYGYTF.

The CDR3 sequence is CASSQGQTSGNTIYF. The CDR3 DNA follows: TGTGCCAGCAGCCAGGGGCAAACCTCCGGAAACACCATATATTTT. The chain recombines TRBV7-2 with TRBJ1-3, with D possibly matching TRBD1 (6 bases). CDR1 SGHTA and CDR2 FQGNSA come from the germline V gene. The CDR3 runs 15 residues. V dropped 5 bases and J dropped 4 bases, with 15 bases sitting between them. The full variable domain, rest sourced from reference TRBV7-2 and TRBJ1-3, is GAGVSQSPSNKVTEKGKDVELRCDPISGHTALYWYRQSLGQGLEFLIYFQGNSAPDKSGLPSDRFSAERTGGSVSTLTIQRTQQEDSAVYLCASSQGQTSGNTIYFGEGSWLTVV.